The 24 T cell receptor beta chains in this list originate from one sample, sequenced in a study of T cells in Graves' hyperthyroidism and ophthalmopathy. Amplified TCR beta CDR3 regions came from RNA transcripts. First-round RT-PCR with HTBI primers amplified the TCR CDR3 region. MiXCR, applied by TCRdb to the multiplex PCR reads, yields one record per CDR3 protein. This sample yields approximately 640,000 distinct CDR3 sequences, of which nearly 45% are seen a single time; under 8.5% belongs to the top ten. The specimen sequenced was peripheral blood or thyroid tissue (not recorded which). Source of these receptors: an adult man with Graves' disease, either hyperthyroidism or ophthalmopathy (not recorded which).

V usage is TRBV2 and J usage is TRBJ1-2; D possibly corresponds to TRBD1 (5 bases). Germline V CDR1 and CDR2: SNHLY, FYNNEI. Trimming took off 5 bases at V and 13 bases at J, with 17 bases between the two ends. The CDR3 runs to 12 residues. Here the CDR3 reads CASSLSPQGATF. CDR3 bases: TGTGCCAGCAGTTTATCACCCCAGGGAGCCACCTTC.

Only a few counts were recorded for this clonotype. The V gene is TRBV29-1, the J gene TRBJ1-2, with a weak D call TRBD1 (5 bases). Trimming pared 5 bases from V and 4 bases from J, leaving 20 bases between. This CDR3 has 15 residues. Germline loops: CDR1 SQVTM, CDR2 ANQGSEA. CDR3 in DNA: TGCAGCGTTCAATTAGGCATGGGGCCACTCTATGGCTACACCTTC. Translating it yields CSVQLGMGPLYGYTF. Supplemented by reference TRBV29-1 and TRBJ1-2, the full variable domain reads SAVISQKPSRDICQRGTSLTIQCQVDSQVTMMFWYRQQPGQSLTLIATANQGSEATYESGFVIDKFPISRPNLTFSTLTVSNMSPEDSSIYLCSVQLGMGPLYGYTFGSGTRLTVV.

V and J are TRBV11-2 and TRBJ1-5; no clear D. Germline assignment: CDR1 SGHAT and CDR2 FQNNGV. Trimming removed 5 bases from V and 0 bases from J, with 11 bases in between. The CDR3 length is 15 residues. The CDR3 nucleotides are TGTGCCAGCAGCCTACAGTCGTTTAGCAATCAGCCCCAGCATTTT. It specifies CASSLQSFSNQPQHF.

There are many counts of this clonotype. This sequence joins TRBV2 and TRBJ1-2; D gene unclear. This CDR3 contains 10 residues. Germline CDR1 is SNHLY and CDR2 is FYNNEI. Trimming pared 9 bases from V and 8 bases from J, leaving 10 bases between. Here the CDR3 DNA reads TGTGCCAGTAGCCGGTTCGGCTACACCTTC. Its protein is CASSRFGYTF.

This clonotype was detected a few times. The rearrangement links TRBV4-1 to TRBJ2-5; 11 nucleotides match TRBD1. V lost 1 base and J lost 2; bases outside the gene matches: 6. The germline V gene encodes CDR1 MGHRA and CDR2 YSYEKL. The CDR3 has 17 residues. The CDR3 reads CASSQVGTGGDQETQYF. CDR3 coding DNA: TGCGCCAGCAGCCAAGTGGGGACAGGGGGAGATCAAGAGACCCAGTACTTC.

This clonotype appeared a few times. The V call is TRBV7-8, the J call TRBJ1-4; unclear D gene. The ends were cut back, 3 bases at V and 4 bases at J, with 12 bases in the middle. This CDR3 contains 15 residues. Germline V gene lookup returns CDR1 SGHVS and CDR2 FQNEAQ. Here the CDR3 reads CASSFIWEDNEKLFF. The DNA of the CDR3 is TGTGCCAGCAGCTTCATCTGGGAAGATAATGAAAAACTGTTTTTT.

This chain connects TRBV29-1 to TRBJ1-4; D is unclear. Looked up from germline, CDR1 is SQVTM and CDR2 is ANQGSEA. This CDR3 is 10 amino acids long. The germline V and J ends were trimmed by 3 bases and 8 bases, with 4 bases remaining between them. CDR3 sequence (DNA): TGCAGCGTTGACGGAGAAAAACTGTTTTTT. Encoded protein: CSVDGEKLFF.

Worth noting for this clonotype: This may be a read error, as it is one base from a much larger clone. This chain uses TRBV29-1 with TRBJ1-5; D is perhaps TRBD1 (5 bases). Germline V gives CDR1 SQVTM, CDR2 ANQGSEA. V was shortened by 6 bases and J by 4 bases, with 10 bases between the two germline ends. The CDR3 runs to 12 residues. The CDR3 region is CSVKAGNQPQHF. The CDR3 DNA is TGCAGCGTGAAGGCAGGGAATCAGCCCCAGCATTTT.

As for this clonotype: A read error may produce the germline difference seen at one junction end. The chain has TRBV11-3 and TRBJ2-7; D gene ambiguous. The germline CDR1 and CDR2 sequences are SGHNT and YENEEA. The CDR3 has 13 residues. The CDR3 nucleotides are TGTGCCAGCAGCTTAGAGGGATCCCACGAGCAGCACTTC. This encodes CASSLEGSHEQHF. Using reference TRBV11-3 and TRBJ2-7 for the parts outside the CDR3, the full variable domain is EAGVVQSPRYKIIEKKQPVAFWCNPISGHNTLYWYLQNLGQGPELLIRYENEEAVDDSQLPKDRFSAERLKGVDSTLKIQPAELGDSAVYLCASSLEGSHEQHFGPGTRLTVT.

The chain employs TRBV10-3 and TRBJ1-6; tentative D call: TRBD1 (5 bases). V dropped 6 bases and J dropped 10 bases, with 13 bases sitting between them. The germline V gene has CDR1 ENHRY and CDR2 SYGVKD. The CDR3 sequence is 13 residues long. CDR3 nucleotides: TGTGCCATCAGGGGGGATTTGAACTCACCCCTCCACTTT. Protein product: CAIRGDLNSPLHF.

This clonotype came up many times. CDR3 DNA sequence: TGTGCCAGCAGCCCGGACCCCCCCGGAAATTCACCCCTCCACTTT. Amino acids: CASSPDPPGNSPLHF. This chain links TRBV9 with TRBJ1-6; no clear D gene. Germline V CDR1 and CDR2: SGDLS, YYNGEE. Trimming shortened V by 4 bases and J by 7 bases, and 15 bases separated the two germline ends. This CDR3 has 15 residues.

This rearrangement joins TRBV24-1 to TRBJ2-7, with 9 bases aligning to TRBD2. Germline-derived CDR1 and CDR2 are KGHDR and SFDVKD. V dropped 6 bases and J dropped 4; count of bases not matched to a gene: 9. This CDR3 is built from 15 residues. CDR3 sequence: CATSYSVAGVYEQYF. CDR3 DNA sequence: TGTGCCACCAGTTACTCGGTAGCGGGAGTGTACGAGCAGTACTTC.

J is TRBJ1-3 and V is TRBV15; maybe TRBD1 (5 bases). Germline CDR1 is LNHNV and CDR2 is YYDKDF (reference sequence). The V end lost 0 bases, the J end lost 0 bases, and 12 bases lay between the germline ends. CDR3 length: 17 residues. CDR3 in amino acids: CATSREGGDDSGNTIYF. CDR3 bases: TGTGCCACCAGCAGAGAGGGGGGGGACGACTCTGGAAACACCATATATTTT.

This clonotype appeared many times. The rearrangement uses TRBV4-1 and TRBJ1-6; D not certain. Looked up from germline, CDR1 is MGHRA and CDR2 is YSYEKL. V lost 1 base and J 13 bases, leaving 11 bases between the germline ends. This CDR3 has 13 residues. In DNA, the CDR3 is TGCGCCAGCAGCCAAGTAAAGGCGTGGCCCCTCCACTTT. Its protein product is CASSQVKAWPLHF.

This clonotype was seen only once. The J gene is TRBJ1-5, the V gene TRBV25-1; 9 bases fit TRBD1. The J segment lost 10 bases and the V segment lost 5 bases, leaving 12 bases of the junction unmatched. The germline CDR1 and CDR2 sequences are MGHDK and SYGVNS. The CDR3 covers 15 residues. The CDR3 spells CASSSSPGQGNPQHF. CDR3 nucleotide sequence: TGTGCCAGCAGTTCCAGTCCGGGACAGGGTAATCCCCAGCATTTT. Using reference TRBV25-1 and TRBJ1-5 for the parts outside the CDR3, the full variable domain is EADIYQTPRYLVIGTGKKITLECSQTMGHDKMYWYQQDPGMELHLIHYSYGVNSTEKGDLSSESTVSRIRTEHFPLTLESARPSHTSQYLCASSSSPGQGNPQHFGDGTRLSIL.

To note about this clonotype: A read error may produce the germline difference seen at one junction end. The J gene is TRBJ1-1, the V gene TRBV5-4; 9 bases agree with TRBD1. The germline V gene has CDR1 SGHNT and CDR2 YYREEE (reference sequence). The CDR3 has 16 amino acids. Written as DNA, the CDR3 is TGTGGCAGCAGCGACGCCGGGACAGGGACGAACACTGAAGCTTTCTTT. This encodes CGSSDAGTGTNTEAFF.

The chain links TRBV20-1 to TRBJ2-7, with D perhaps matching TRBD2 (6 bases). The CDR3 has 13 residues. The germline V and J ends were trimmed by 3 bases and 3 bases, with 12 bases remaining between them. Germline CDR1 is DFQATT and CDR2 is SNEGSKA (reference sequence). CDR3 bases: TGCAGTGCTAGCGCCGGGACTTACTACGAGCAGTACTTC. This gives the protein CSASAGTYYEQYF.

With regard to this clonotype: One end of the junction does not line up with germline, which may come from a read error. The chain is built from TRBV24-1 and TRBJ2-5; D gene uncertain. This CDR3 spans 13 amino acids. CDR1 KGHDR and CDR2 SFDVKD come from the germline V gene. This chain's CDR3 is CASSYSGAPRGYF. DNA for the CDR3: TGTGCCAGCAGTTACTCGGGCGCGCCCCGAGGGTACTTC.

J is TRBJ2-7 and V is TRBV25-1; maybe TRBD1 (6 bases). Trimming shortened V by 3 bases and J by 2 bases, and 14 bases separated the two germline ends. Germline values: CDR1 MGHDK, CDR2 SYGVNS. The CDR3 has 15 amino acids. CDR3 coding DNA: TGTGCCAGCAGTGATAAGTACAGGGACACCTACGAGCAGTACTTC. Its translation is CASSDKYRDTYEQYF.

This clonotype came up many times. V is TRBV2 and J is TRBJ1-2; 8 bases match TRBD1. After removal of 5 bases from V and 2 bases from J, the junction contained 4 bases not matched to a gene. CDR3 length equals 14 residues. Germline loops: CDR1 SNHLY, CDR2 FYNNEI. CDR3 sequence reads: CASSTRTGNYGYTF. For the CDR3, the DNA is TGTGCCAGCAGTACGCGGACAGGGAACTATGGCTACACCTTC.

The chain recombines TRBV12-3 or TRBV12-4 with TRBJ2-7; the D call may be TRBD1 or TRBD2 (5 bases each). Trimming removed 6 bases from V and 6 bases from J, with 18 bases in between. This CDR3 contains 14 residues. The CDR3 DNA sequence: TGTGCCAGCAGCCCCACCCGGGACGGGTTCGAGCAGTACTTC. Translating it yields CASSPTRDGFEQYF.

The rearrangement links TRBV29-1 to TRBJ1-2; D gene ambiguous. The V end lost 8 bases, the J end lost 8 bases, and 18 bases lay between the germline ends. The CDR3 totals 12 residues. The V gene's germline CDR1 is SQVTM and CDR2 ANQGSEA. Here the CDR3 DNA reads TGCAGCTTAGACACCTCTCCTATGGGCTACACCTTC. It is translated as CSLDTSPMGYTF.

This chain links TRBV7-2 with TRBJ2-2; TRBD1 or TRBD2 may be the D gene (5 bases each). Germline V gene data show CDR1 as SGHTA and CDR2 as FQGNSA. V lost 5 bases to trimming and J lost 6 bases, with 16 bases between them. This CDR3 has 15 amino acids. This CDR3 is CASSPAGKGAGELFF. The CDR3 DNA reads as TGTGCCAGCAGCCCTGCCGGGAAAGGGGCCGGGGAGCTGTTTTTT.

Regarding this clonotype: One end of the junction varies from germline; a read error may be responsible. This chain joins TRBV4-2 and TRBJ1-3; D ambiguous. In germline, CDR1 is LGHNA, CDR2 YNFKEQ. CDR3 length: 16 amino acids. The CDR3 DNA reads as TGTGCCAGCAGCCAAGATACCGCGGGCTCTGGAAACGCCATATATTTT. Its translation is CASSQDTAGSGNAIYF.